The table lists the clone carrying this TCR beta chain with many counts. The data are from a study of metastatic and nonmetastatic thyroid tumors. Thyroid surgery took place with no prior treatment in any patient. TCRdb reanalyzed the PCR reads via MiXCR. Among over 25,000 clones listed, less than 20% were seen once. The TCR was taken from a female donor with papillary thyroid cancer or a benign thyroid nodule (not recorded which). Some clones in this sample may be carry-over from other donors' samples. The sample comprised blood.

This chain's CDR3 is CASRKSGDTEAFF. CDR3 DNA sequence: TGCGCCAGCCGTAAGTCGGGGGATACTGAAGCTTTCTTT. V is TRBV5-1 and J is TRBJ1-1, with a tentative D call TRBD1 (5 bases). Between the trimmed V and J ends, which lost 7 bases and 5 bases, there was a span of 15 bases. CDR3 length: 13 amino acids. Per the germline V gene, CDR1 is SGHRS and CDR2 is YFSETQ.